The text below deals with one TCR beta chain. Its antigen is not identified. This sample was included in a study of T cell responses to AZD1222 COVID-19 vaccine. Study-level results: Spike-specific TCR depth and breadth grew after two AZD1222 doses. Donors in the cohort were predominantly white British and more often female, and clonal diversity was possibly underestimated. Only a handful of AZD1222 recipients, more than 5 in all, had baseline seropositivity.

Profiled with immunoSEQ multiplex PCR; TCRdb holds only in-frame clones, not every one. The profile covers about 120,000 clones, with about 88% appearing a single time and roughly 8% taken by the ten largest. This sequence was found in an adult in good health. The starting material was peripheral blood, obtained on day 0 of AZD1222 vaccination.

The CDR3 protein is CASSPYMRVSGNTIYF. The CDR3 nucleotides read TGTGCCAGCAGCCCGTACATGCGCGTCTCTGGAAACACCATATATTTT. This chain links TRBV7-9 with TRBJ1-3; D gene ambiguous. The CDR3 is made up of 16 amino acids. Germline CDR1 is SEHNR and CDR2 is FQNEAQ (reference sequence). V shed 5 bases and J shed 0 bases, with 14 bases lying between them.